Shown below are 27 T cell receptor beta chains from a single sample sequenced in a study of CD8 T cells in Susac syndrome. An amount of RNA that ranged from about 0.45 to 1 ug was reverse transcribed with random hexamers. MiXCR, applied by TCRdb to the immunoSEQ multiplex PCR reads, yields one record per CDR3 protein. The table records around 110,000 distinct CDR3 sequences, about 94% of them present only once. The specimen was CD8+ T cells from PBMCs. The receptor set was obtained from a human donor with Susac syndrome.

This sequence joins TRBV29-1 and TRBJ2-1; 12 positions match TRBD1. From germline, CDR1 is SQVTM and CDR2 ANQGSEA. V lost 0 bases and J lost 4; bases outside the gene matches: 10. The CDR3 spans 18 residues. Written as DNA, the CDR3 is TGCAGCGTTGAAGATCGTCCCCGGGACAGGGGGCAATACAATGAGCAGTTCTTC. Protein product: CSVEDRPRDRGQYNEQFF.

The V gene is TRBV29-1, the J gene TRBJ1-5; D is unresolved. Germline CDR1 and CDR2: SQVTM and ANQGSEA. Trimming stripped 0 bases from V and 6 bases from J, with 12 bases between. The CDR3 spans 14 residues. The CDR3 loop reads CSVEDVAGGQPQHF. CDR3 nucleotides: TGCAGCGTTGAAGATGTGGCAGGAGGTCAGCCCCAGCATTTT.

The rearrangement joins TRBV4-3 to TRBJ2-7; 12 bases agree with TRBD2. Germline loops: CDR1 LGHNA, CDR2 YSLEER. The CDR3 length is 15 residues. After removal of 0 bases from V and 5 bases from J, the junction contained 2 bases not matched to a gene. Here the CDR3 reads CASSQETSGGHEQYF. The CDR3 nucleotides read TGCGCCAGCAGCCAAGAGACTAGCGGGGGCCACGAGCAGTACTTC.

The rearrangement links TRBV29-1 to TRBJ2-7; D may match TRBD1 or TRBD2 (5 bases each). Trimming took 5 bases from V and 1 from J, leaving 9 bases between them. Germline CDR1 is SQVTM and CDR2 is ANQGSEA. This CDR3 spans 12 amino acids. The CDR3, as DNA: TGCAGCGTTAAAGGGGAGTCCTACGAGCAGTACTTC. Its protein is CSVKGESYEQYF.

The chain employs TRBV7-8 and TRBJ2-5, with D possibly being TRBD1 or TRBD2 (6 bases each). The CDR3 extends over 15 amino acids. In germline, CDR1 is SGHVS, CDR2 FQNEAQ. V was clipped by 1 base and J by 5 bases, with 14 bases between them. The CDR3 sequence: CASSLELGGAETQYF. DNA for the CDR3: TGTGCCAGCAGCTTAGAATTGGGGGGCGCGGAGACCCAGTACTTC.

The chain carries TRBV4-1 and TRBJ1-5; D not certain. CDR3 length: 14 residues. Trimming removed 1 base at V and 9 bases at J, with 13 bases between. Germline V CDR1 and CDR2: MGHRA, YSYEKL. Here the CDR3 reads CASSQGVFSPPQHF. In nucleotides, the CDR3 is TGCGCCAGCAGCCAAGGGGTCTTTAGTCCGCCCCAGCATTTT.

This chain uses TRBV29-1 with TRBJ2-7, with a possible D match to TRBD1 (5 bases). Germline V gene sequence: CDR1 SQVTM, CDR2 ANQGSEA. Trimming cost V 0 bases and J 1 base, with 10 bases left between them. The CDR3 runs to 14 residues. CDR3 nucleotide sequence: TGCAGCGTTGAAGACCAAGGGGAATCCTACGAGCAGTACTTC. This encodes CSVEDQGESYEQYF.

About this clonotype: A much larger clone differs from this one at a single base, so this may be a read error. J is TRBJ2-3 and V is TRBV7-9; D is unresolved. The germline V gene has CDR1 SEHNR and CDR2 FQNEAQ (reference sequence). The CDR3 is made up of 11 amino acids. Trimming stripped 3 bases from V and 4 bases from J, with 2 bases between. The CDR3 region has the DNA TGTGCCAGCAGCTTCCCAGATACGCAGTATTTT. Its protein product is CASSFPDTQYF. Drawing the rest from reference TRBV7-9 and TRBJ2-3, the complete variable domain is DTGVSQNPRHKITKRGQNVTFRCDPISEHNRLYWYRQTLGQGPEFLTYFQNEAQLEKSRLLSDRFSAERPKGSFSTLEIQRTEQGDSAMYLCASSFPDTQYFGPGTRLTVL.

The chain links TRBV27 to TRBJ1-2, with D uncertain. Deletions cut 1 base from V and 5 bases from J, with 8 bases between. Germline lookup yields CDR1 MNHEY and CDR2 SMNVEV (reference sequence). The CDR3 contains 13 residues. Written as DNA, the CDR3 is TGTGCCAGCAGTTTATTCTCGGGTTATGGCTACACCTTC. Translating gives CASSLFSGYGYTF.

The chain couples TRBV29-1 to TRBJ1-1, with 9 bases identical to TRBD1. The J segment lost 0 bases and the V segment lost 2 bases, leaving 4 bases of the junction unmatched. Germline V gene sequence: CDR1 SQVTM, CDR2 ANQGSEA. CDR3 length: 15 amino acids. For the CDR3, the DNA is TGCAGCGTTGAACCGGACAGGGGCATGAACACTGAAGCTTTCTTT. Translating it yields CSVEPDRGMNTEAFF.

The rearrangement joins TRBV6-5 to TRBJ2-7; the D gene is possibly TRBD2 (7 bases). The V gene's germline CDR1 is MNHEY and CDR2 SVGAGI. V lost 0 bases to trimming and J lost 4 bases, with 16 bases between them. CDR3 length equals 16 residues. The CDR3 spells CASSYSMGGGVYEQYF. The CDR3 coding sequence is TGTGCCAGCAGTTACTCGATGGGGGGGGGCGTGTACGAGCAGTACTTC.

The chain's CDR3 is CSASNGGDNYEQYF. CDR3 DNA sequence: TGCAGTGCTAGTAACGGCGGGGATAACTACGAGCAGTACTTC. V is TRBV20-1 and J is TRBJ2-7; possible D gene TRBD2, 6 bases. The germline CDR1 and CDR2 sequences are DFQATT and SNEGSKA (reference sequence). CDR3 length equals 14 residues. V dropped 3 bases and J dropped 3 bases, with 15 bases sitting between them.

The V and J genes are TRBV15 and TRBJ2-7; 9 nucleotides match TRBD1. Germline V gives CDR1 LNHNV, CDR2 YYDKDF (reference sequence). Losses at the gene ends were 10 bases for V and 0 bases for J; bases not matched to a gene: 4. The CDR3 consists of 13 residues. The chain's CDR3 is CAIGQGHSYEQYF. The CDR3 region has the DNA TGTGCCATCGGACAGGGGCACTCCTACGAGCAGTACTTC.

This clonotype counts as medium-sized. The J gene is TRBJ1-5, the V gene TRBV7-2, with D maybe TRBD1 (5 bases). Germline CDR1 and CDR2: SGHTA and FQGNSA. V was pared by 7 bases and J by 3 bases, with 16 bases between. The CDR3 sequence is 15 residues long. CDR3 sequence (DNA): TGTGCCAGCACCCGGGGGGGGGATAACAATCAGCCCCAGCATTTT. It is translated as CASTRGGDNNQPQHF. Together with reference TRBV7-2 and TRBJ1-5, the CDR3 gives the full variable domain: GAGVSQSPSNKVTEKGKDVELRCDPISGHTALYWYRQSLGQGLEFLIYFQGNSAPDKSGLPSDRFSAERTGGSVSTLTIQRTQQEDSAVYLCASTRGGDNNQPQHFGDGTRLSIL.

The J gene is TRBJ2-5, the V gene TRBV29-1; 8 bases are a match to TRBD1. Germline CDR1 SQVTM, CDR2 ANQGSEA. The CDR3 runs to 14 residues. With V trimmed by 6 bases and J by 1 base, 7 bases remained unmatched. The CDR3 protein is CSVATTGGQETQYF. The CDR3 DNA is TGCAGCGTAGCCACTACAGGGGGCCAAGAGACCCAGTACTTC.

The chain uses TRBV29-1 and TRBJ2-1, with 14 bases aligning to TRBD2. Germline assignment: CDR1 SQVTM and CDR2 ANQGSEA. The CDR3 sequence is 17 residues long. Trimming at V came to 7 bases and at J to 1 base, leaving 9 bases not matched to a gene. CDR3 DNA: TGCAGCGCCAGGACTAGCGGGGGGACTCGGTCCTACAATGAGCAGTTCTTC. It translates to CSARTSGGTRSYNEQFF.

In nucleotides, the CDR3 is TGTGCCAGCAGCCAAGAGCGCGCTAGGGGATCATCCTACGAGCAGTACTTC. It specifies CASSQERARGSSYEQYF. The rearrangement uses TRBV3-1 and TRBJ2-7; tentatively, D is TRBD1 (5 bases). Germline V gene lookup returns CDR1 LGHDT and CDR2 YNNKEL (reference sequence). Trimming cost V 0 bases and J 1 base, with 16 bases left between them. This CDR3 is 17 amino acids long.

The chain is built from TRBV12-3 or TRBV12-4 and TRBJ2-5; 14 bases match TRBD2. The V and J ends lost 6 bases and 1 base, in that order; junction bases with no gene match: 10. CDR3 size: 18 residues. CDR3 bases: TGTGCCAGCAGCCCTGGACTAGCGGGGGGCCCGGCCCAAGAGACCCAGTACTTC. This gives the protein CASSPGLAGGPAQETQYF.

The CDR3 reads CASTYERGGVNEQFF. Here the CDR3 DNA reads TGTGCCAGCACCTATGAGCGGGGGGGTGTTAATGAGCAGTTCTTC. This rearrangement joins TRBV5-4 to TRBJ2-1; 10 bases are shared with TRBD2. Germline CDR1 and CDR2: SGHNT and YYREEE (reference sequence). The V and J ends lost 6 bases and 7 bases, in that order; junction bases with no gene match: 10. CDR3 length: 15 amino acids.

The chain couples TRBV7-8 to TRBJ2-7; D gene unclear. The ends were cut back, 5 bases at V and 4 bases at J, with 12 bases in the middle. From germline, CDR1 is SGHVS and CDR2 FQNEAQ. This CDR3 has 13 residues. For the CDR3, the DNA is TGTGCCAGCAGCAAGAAAGGGTTTTACGAGCAGTACTTC. This sequence encodes CASSKKGFYEQYF. The variable domain in full, completed from reference TRBV7-8 and TRBJ2-7, reads GAGVSQSPRYKVAKRGQDVALRCDPISGHVSLFWYQQALGQGPEFLTYFQNEAQLDKSGLPSDRFFAERPEGSVSTLKIQRTQQEDSAVYLCASSKKGFYEQYFGPGTRLTVT.

The rearrangement uses TRBV7-9 and TRBJ2-7; no definite D call. V was cut by 6 bases and J by 6 bases, with 9 bases left in between. Germline CDR1 reads SEHNR; CDR2 reads FQNEAQ (reference sequence). This CDR3 has 11 amino acids. CDR3 coding DNA: TGTGCCAGCAGTCTGGACGGCGAGCAGTACTTC. Its protein product is CASSLDGEQYF.

The CDR3 spells CASSQDRGGADTQYF. The CDR3 bases are TGCGCCAGCAGCCAAGACAGGGGGGGGGCAGATACGCAGTATTTT. This sequence joins TRBV4-1 and TRBJ2-3; D may match TRBD1 or TRBD2 (7 bases each). Trimming took off 0 bases at V and 4 bases at J, with 11 bases between the two ends. Germline V gene sequence: CDR1 MGHRA, CDR2 YSYEKL. The CDR3 is made up of 15 amino acids.

This chain joins TRBV9 and TRBJ1-2, with unresolved D. Germline V CDR1 and CDR2: SGDLS, YYNGEE. V was clipped by 3 bases and J by 4 bases, with 16 bases between them. CDR3 size: 15 residues. CDR3: CASSGDPTGGYGYTF. The CDR3 DNA reads TGTGCCAGCAGCGGCGACCCCACCGGAGGCTATGGCTACACCTTC. The variable domain in full, with the rest retrieved from reference TRBV9 and TRBJ1-2, is DSGVTQTPKHLITATGQRVTLRCSPRSGDLSVYWYQQSLDQGLQFLIQYYNGEERAKGNILERFSAQQFPDLHSELNLSSLELGDSALYFCASSGDPTGGYGYTFGSGTRLTVV.

The chain carries TRBV12-5 and TRBJ1-1, with TRBD1 matching over 8 bases. This CDR3 spans 13 amino acids. CDR1 and CDR2 (germline): LGHNT, FRNRAP. V lost 1 base, J lost 6 bases, and 1 base stayed unmatched. This chain's CDR3 is CASGLGTGSEAFF. The CDR3 DNA reads TGTGCTAGTGGTTTGGGGACAGGGTCTGAAGCTTTCTTT.

The chain carries TRBV7-2 and TRBJ2-5; D remains unclear. The CDR3 extends over 13 amino acids. Germline-derived CDR1 and CDR2 are SGHTA and FQGNSA. V lost 5 bases and J 5 bases, leaving 12 bases between the germline ends. The CDR3 sequence is CASSPLGLETQYF. The CDR3 DNA is TGTGCCAGCAGCCCCCTGGGCTTGGAGACCCAGTACTTC.

The chain carries TRBV12-3 or TRBV12-4 and TRBJ2-1; D gene ambiguous. The CDR3 is made up of 13 amino acids. The ends were cut back, 3 bases at V and 5 bases at J, with 8 bases in the middle. The CDR3 sequence: CASSFGFNNEQFF. For the CDR3, the DNA is TGTGCCAGCAGTTTCGGCTTCAACAATGAGCAGTTCTTC.

V usage is TRBV9 and J usage is TRBJ2-3, with D perhaps matching TRBD1 (6 bases). Germline V gene lookup returns CDR1 SGDLS and CDR2 YYNGEE. Deletions cut 3 bases from V and 0 bases from J, with 23 bases between. The CDR3 consists of 19 residues. Written as DNA, the CDR3 is TGTGCCAGCAGCGACCATCGTCACAGGGAAGTTACTAGCACAGATACGCAGTATTTT. It specifies CASSDHRHREVTSTDTQYF.